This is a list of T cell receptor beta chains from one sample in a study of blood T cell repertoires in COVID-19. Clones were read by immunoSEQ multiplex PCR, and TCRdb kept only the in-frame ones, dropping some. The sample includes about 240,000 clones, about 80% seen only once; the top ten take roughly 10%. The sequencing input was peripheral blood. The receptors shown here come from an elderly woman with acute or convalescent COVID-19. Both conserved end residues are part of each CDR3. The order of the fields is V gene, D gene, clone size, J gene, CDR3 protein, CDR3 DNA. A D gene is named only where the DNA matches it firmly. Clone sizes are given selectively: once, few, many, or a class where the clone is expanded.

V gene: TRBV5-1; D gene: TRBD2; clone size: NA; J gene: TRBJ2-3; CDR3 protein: CASSLDGGGDTQYF; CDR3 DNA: TGCGCCAGCAGCTTGGACGGGGGGGGAGATACGCAGTATTTT
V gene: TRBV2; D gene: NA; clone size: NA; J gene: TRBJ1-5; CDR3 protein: CASHARGGSWQPQHF; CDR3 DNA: TGTGCCAGTCATGCAAGGGGGGGATCGTGGCAGCCCCAGCATTTT
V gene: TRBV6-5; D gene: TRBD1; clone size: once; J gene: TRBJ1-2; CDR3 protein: CASSYSRGPGGYTF; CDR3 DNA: TGTGCCAGCAGTTACTCAAGGGGGCCGGGTGGCTACACCTTC
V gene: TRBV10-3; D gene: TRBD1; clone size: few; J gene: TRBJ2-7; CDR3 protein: CAIRADRGFWQYF; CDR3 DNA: TGTGCCATCAGGGCGGACAGGGGGTTTTGGCAGTACTTC
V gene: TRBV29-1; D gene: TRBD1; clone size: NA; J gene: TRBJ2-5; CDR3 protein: CSSGQGQETQYF; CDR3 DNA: TGCAGCTCCGGACAGGGGCAAGAGACCCAGTACTTC
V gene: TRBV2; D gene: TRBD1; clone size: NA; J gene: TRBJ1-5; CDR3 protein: CASSIGTGGSSNQPQHF; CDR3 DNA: TGTGCCAGCAGTATTGGGACAGGGGGCTCGAGCAATCAGCCCCAGCATTTT
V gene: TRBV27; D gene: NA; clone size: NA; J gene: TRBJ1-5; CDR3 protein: CASSSPGEWGGQPQHF; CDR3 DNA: TGTGCCAGCAGTTCCCCAGGGGAATGGGGTGGTCAGCCCCAGCATTTT
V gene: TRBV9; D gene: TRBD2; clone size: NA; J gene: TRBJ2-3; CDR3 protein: CASSPTAAGGPTDTQYF; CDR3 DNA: TGTGCCAGCAGCCCTACGGCGGCGGGGGGCCCAACAGATACGCAGTATTTT
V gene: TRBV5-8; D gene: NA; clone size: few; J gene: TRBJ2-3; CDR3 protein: CASRTGRGLTDTQYF; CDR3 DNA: TGTGCCAGCAGAACGGGACGGGGGTTGACAGATACGCAGTATTTT
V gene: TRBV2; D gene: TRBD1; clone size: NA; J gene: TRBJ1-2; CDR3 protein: CASGDSSYTF; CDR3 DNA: TGTGCCAGCGGGGACAGTAGCTACACCTTC
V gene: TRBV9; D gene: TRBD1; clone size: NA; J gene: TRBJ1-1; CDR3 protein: CASSAAGGNTEAFF; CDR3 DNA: TGTGCCAGCAGCGCGGCAGGGGGGAACACTGAAGCTTTCTTT
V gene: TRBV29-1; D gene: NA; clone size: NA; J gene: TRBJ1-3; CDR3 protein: CSVESNSGNTIYF; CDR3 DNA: TGCAGCGTTGAGAGTAACTCTGGAAACACCATATATTTT
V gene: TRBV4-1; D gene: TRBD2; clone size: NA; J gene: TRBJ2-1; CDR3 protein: CASSHALAGANYNEQFF; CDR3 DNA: TGCGCCAGCAGCCACGCCCTAGCGGGGGCGAACTACAATGAGCAGTTCTTC
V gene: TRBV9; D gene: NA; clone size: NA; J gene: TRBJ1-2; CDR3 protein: CASSVAGLKFGGFYGYTF; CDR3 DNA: TGTGCCAGCAGCGTAGCTGGGCTTAAGTTCGGGGGATTCTATGGCTACACCTTC
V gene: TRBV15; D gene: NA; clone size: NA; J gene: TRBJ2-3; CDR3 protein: CATSTRVQGTQYF; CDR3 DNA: TGTGCCACCAGCACCAGGGTCCAAGGTACGCAGTATTTT
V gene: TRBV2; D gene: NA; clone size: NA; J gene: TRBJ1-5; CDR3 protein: CASSRDSNQPQHF; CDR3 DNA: TGTGCCAGCAGCAGGGATAGCAATCAGCCCCAGCATTTT
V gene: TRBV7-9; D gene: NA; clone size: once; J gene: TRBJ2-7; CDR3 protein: CASSVETPLPWEQYF; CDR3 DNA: TGTGCCAGCAGCGTAGAGACTCCCTTACCCTGGGAGCAGTACTTC
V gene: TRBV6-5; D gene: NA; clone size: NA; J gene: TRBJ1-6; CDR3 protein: CATYERGGSPLHF; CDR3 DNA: TGTGCCACCTATGAGCGCGGGGGGTCACCCCTCCACTTT
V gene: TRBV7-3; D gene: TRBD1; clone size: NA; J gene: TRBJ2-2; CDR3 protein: CASSPPGQGLAGELFF; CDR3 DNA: TGTGCCAGCAGCCCGCCGGGACAGGGGTTGGCCGGGGAGCTGTTTTTT
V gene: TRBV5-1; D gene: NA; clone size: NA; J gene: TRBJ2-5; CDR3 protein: CASSLAVGRKTQYF; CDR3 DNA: TGCGCCAGCAGCTTGGCGGTCGGGAGAAAGACCCAGTACTTC
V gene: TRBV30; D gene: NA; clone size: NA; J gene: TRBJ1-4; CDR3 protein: CAWTVGVNEKLFF; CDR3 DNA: TGTGCCTGGACCGTCGGGGTAAATGAAAAACTGTTTTTT
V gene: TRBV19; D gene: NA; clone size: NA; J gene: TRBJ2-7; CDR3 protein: CASSLLLAPTYEQYF; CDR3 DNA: TGTGCCAGTAGTTTACTACTAGCACCAACCTACGAGCAGTACTTC
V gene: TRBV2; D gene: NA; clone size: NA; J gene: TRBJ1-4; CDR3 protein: CASSNGQSEKLFF; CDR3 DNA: TGTGCCAGCAGTAACGGACAGAGTGAAAAACTGTTTTTT
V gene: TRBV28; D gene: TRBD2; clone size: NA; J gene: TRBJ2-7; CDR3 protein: CASSSAGVRNGGYEQYF; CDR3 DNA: TGTGCCAGCAGTTCCGCGGGGGTTAGAAACGGAGGCTACGAGCAGTACTTC
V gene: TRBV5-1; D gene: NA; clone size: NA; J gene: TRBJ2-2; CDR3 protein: CASSLARAGTGELFF; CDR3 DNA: TGCGCCAGCAGCTTGGCCAGGGCGGGGACCGGGGAGCTGTTTTTT
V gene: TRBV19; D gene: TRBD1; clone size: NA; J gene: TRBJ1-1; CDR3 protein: CASSTRQGLGLNTEAFF; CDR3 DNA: TGTGCCAGTAGTACGCGACAGGGACTGGGTTTGAACACTGAAGCTTTCTTT
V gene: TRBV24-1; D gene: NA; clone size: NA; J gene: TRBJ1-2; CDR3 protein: CATSDYRVDYGYTF; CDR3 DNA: TGTGCCACCAGTGATTACAGGGTAGACTATGGCTACACCTTC
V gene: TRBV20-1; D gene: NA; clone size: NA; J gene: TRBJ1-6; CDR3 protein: CSASILEYDSPLHF; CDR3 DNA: TGCAGTGCTAGTATCTTGGAGTATGATTCACCCCTCCACTTT
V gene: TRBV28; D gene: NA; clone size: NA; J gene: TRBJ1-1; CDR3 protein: CASSLGNRVTEAFF; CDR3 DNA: TGTGCCAGCAGTTTAGGGAACAGGGTAACTGAAGCTTTCTTT